These 15 T cell receptor beta chains came from one sample sequenced in a study of cytomegalovirus exposure and HLA in healthy donors. Using immunoSEQ multiplex PCR, the repertoire was profiled, and TCRdb retains in-frame clones only, with some absent. The sample shows roughly 330,000 clones, roughly nine tenths of them seen only once. The sequenced sample was PBMCs. These receptors all stem from a woman aged 30 to 39 in good health and CMV-seropositive.

This clone was detected only once. In DNA, the CDR3 is TGTGCCAGCAGCCCGACTAGCGGGGGCGACAATGAGCAGTTCTTC. Its translation is CASSPTSGGDNEQFF. The chain carries TRBV7-2 and TRBJ2-1, with 12 positions matching TRBD2. The CDR3 has 15 amino acids. Germline V gene lookup returns CDR1 SGHTA and CDR2 FQGNSA. Trimming at V came to 5 bases and at J to 5 bases, leaving 4 bases not matched to a gene.

The table lists this clone with a few counts. The V call is TRBV5-4, the J call TRBJ2-2; D possibly matches TRBD1 or TRBD2 (5 bases each). The CDR3 consists of 16 residues. Germline V gives CDR1 SGHNT, CDR2 YYREEE (reference sequence). Trimming pared 4 bases from V and 2 bases from J, leaving 15 bases between. In DNA form, the CDR3 reads TGTGCCAGCAGCGCCACCGGGACCACAAACACCGGGGAGCTGTTTTTT. Residues: CASSATGTTNTGELFF.

The V and J genes are TRBV11-3 and TRBJ2-1; no clear D. Germline V CDR1 and CDR2: SGHNT, YENEEA. The CDR3 is 13 amino acids. Deletions cut 1 base from V and 8 bases from J, with 9 bases between. CDR3 in amino acids: CASSLGASHEQFF. CDR3 nucleotide sequence: TGTGCCAGCAGCTTAGGGGCTAGTCATGAGCAGTTCTTC.

With regard to this clone: Other DNA variants within this sample encode the same CDR3. The chain uses TRBV14 and TRBJ1-1; D uncertain. V was clipped by 3 bases and J by 0 bases, with 8 bases between them. This CDR3 comprises 14 residues. Germline lookup yields CDR1 SGHDN and CDR2 FVKESK. The CDR3 bases are TGTGCCAGCAGCCAGCCAGGTATGAACACTGAAGCTTTCTTT. Translated, it gives CASSQPGMNTEAFF. The full variable domain, its missing parts supplied by reference TRBV14 and TRBJ1-1, is EAGVTQFPSHSVIEKGQTVTLRCDPISGHDNLYWYRRVMGKEIKFLLHFVKESKQDESGMPNNRFLAERTGGTYSTLKVQPAELEDSGVYFCASSQPGMNTEAFFGQGTRLTVV.

The chain is built from TRBV27 and TRBJ2-7; D not certain. Per germline, CDR1 MNHEY and CDR2 SMNVEV (reference sequence). The V end was cut by 6 bases, the J end by 5 bases, with 14 bases between. CDR3 size: 13 residues. The CDR3: CASSGPTRDEQYF. The DNA for the CDR3 is TGTGCCAGCAGCGGGCCTACCCGTGACGAGCAGTACTTC.

This clone has a single count. The chain uses TRBV7-9 and TRBJ2-1; 16 bases match TRBD2. CDR1 SEHNR and CDR2 FQNEAQ come from the germline V gene (reference sequence). The V gene end was trimmed by 5 bases and the J gene end by 8 bases; junction bases not matched to a gene: 3. The CDR3 covers 15 residues. For the CDR3, the DNA is TGTGCCAGCAGCGTCGGGACTAGCGGGGGGGATGAGCAGTTCTTC. Protein: CASSVGTSGGDEQFF. The full variable domain, its missing parts supplied by reference TRBV7-9 and TRBJ2-1, is DTGVSQNPRHKITKRGQNVTFRCDPISEHNRLYWYRQTLGQGPEFLTYFQNEAQLEKSRLLSDRFSAERPKGSFSTLEIQRTEQGDSAMYLCASSVGTSGGDEQFFGPGTRLTVL.

This clone was counted only a few times. The V call is TRBV6-5, the J call TRBJ1-2; no reliable D call. Germline V gives CDR1 MNHEY, CDR2 SVGAGI. The germline V and J ends were trimmed by 0 bases and 5 bases, with 13 bases remaining between them. CDR3 length equals 15 residues. CDR3 DNA: TGTGCCAGCAGTTACTCGAGTCCGGGAGTATATGGCTACACCTTC. Translated, it gives CASSYSSPGVYGYTF.

The rearrangement links TRBV15 to TRBJ1-5; no firm D call. Germline V gene sequence: CDR1 LNHNV, CDR2 YYDKDF (reference sequence). CDR3 length: 12 amino acids. Deletions cut 0 bases from V and 7 bases from J, with 4 bases between. The CDR3 spells CATSRDNQPQHF. DNA of the CDR3: TGTGCCACCAGCAGAGATAACCAGCCCCAGCATTTT.

J is TRBJ2-7 and V is TRBV21-1; TRBD2 is the table's D call and was not checked against the DNA. TRBV21-1 corresponds to a pseudogene. This CDR3 is built from 17 residues. CDR3 sequence: CASSRPSGSPPQYEQYF. The CDR3 DNA follows: TGTGCCAGCAGCAGGCCTAGCGGATCCCCGCCACAATACGAGCAGTACTTC.

The chain joins TRBV7-2 to TRBJ2-1; 14 bases are shared with TRBD2. CDR1 and CDR2 from the germline V gene are SGHTA and FQGNSA. V trimming: 4 bases; J trimming: 5 bases; junction bases outside the gene matches: 1. The CDR3 has 15 amino acids. The CDR3 DNA reads TGTGCCAGCAGCTCGGGACTAGCGGGAGACAATGAGCAGTTCTTC. This gives the protein CASSSGLAGDNEQFF.

The rearrangement uses TRBV28 and TRBJ2-1; tentative D call: TRBD2 (6 bases). V was trimmed by 8 bases and J by 6 bases, leaving 17 bases between them. Germline loops: CDR1 MDHEN, CDR2 SYDVKM. The CDR3 is 14 residues long. CDR3: CASLPIGGTNEQFF. In DNA, the CDR3 is TGTGCCAGCTTACCCATAGGCGGGACCAATGAGCAGTTCTTC.

The J gene is TRBJ1-4, the V gene TRBV19, with D tentatively TRBD1 (5 bases). The CDR3 has 14 residues. Germline V gene sequence: CDR1 LNHDA, CDR2 SQIVND (reference sequence). Deletions cut 5 bases from V and 5 bases from J, with 12 bases between. CDR3 loop: CASSPAGLNEKLFF. The CDR3 DNA reads as TGTGCCAGTAGTCCCGCGGGGCTCAATGAAAAACTGTTTTTT.

The chain employs TRBV9 and TRBJ1-6; D call uncertain. Germline V gene lookup returns CDR1 SGDLS and CDR2 YYNGEE. Trimming removed 3 bases at V and 0 bases at J, with 7 bases between. The CDR3 is 15 amino acids. This CDR3 reads CASSEQSSYNSPLHF. The CDR3 DNA reads as TGTGCCAGCAGCGAACAGAGCTCCTATAATTCACCCCTCCACTTT. Full variable domain (missing parts from reference TRBV9 and TRBJ1-6): DSGVTQTPKHLITATGQRVTLRCSPRSGDLSVYWYQQSLDQGLQFLIQYYNGEERAKGNILERFSAQQFPDLHSELNLSSLELGDSALYFCASSEQSSYNSPLHFGNGTRLTVT.

This clone was detected once. This sequence joins TRBV18 and TRBJ2-7; 7 positions match TRBD1. Per the germline V gene, CDR1 is KGHSH and CDR2 is LQKENI. This CDR3 has 14 residues. The ends lost 8 bases at V and 0 bases at J; junction bases unmatched: 7. The CDR3 bases are TGTGCCAGCCACAGGGGTTCTTCCTCCTACGAGCAGTACTTC. It codes for CASHRGSSSYEQYF.

This clone was detected once. The chain couples TRBV7-3 to TRBJ1-2; D is perhaps TRBD1 (5 bases). Deletions cut 5 bases from V and 5 bases from J, with 12 bases between. This CDR3 spans 13 amino acids. Germline values: CDR1 SGHTA, CDR2 FQGTGA. CDR3 nucleotides: TGTGCCAGCAGCGACGGGACGAATTATGGCTACACCTTC. Amino acid sequence: CASSDGTNYGYTF. Using reference TRBV7-3 and TRBJ1-2 for the parts outside the CDR3, the full variable domain is GAGVSQTPSNKVTEKGKYVELRCDPISGHTALYWYRQSLGQGPEFLIYFQGTGAADDSGLPNDRFFAVRPEGSVSTLKIQRTERGDSAVYLCASSDGTNYGYTFGSGTRLTVV.